This T cell receptor (beta chain) is from a study of shared clonotypes between healthy human individuals. Trimming removed 3 bases from V and 3 bases from J; junction bases left unmatched: 4. This CDR3 spans 14 amino acids. The germline V gene has CDR1 SNHLY and CDR2 FYNNEI. The assay was immunoSEQ multiplex PCR, and TCRdb's table has in-frame clones only and misses some. Of some 470,000 clones listed, around 78% are singletons. This TCR derives from a woman aged 40 to 55 in good health. Some clones in this sample may be carry-over from other donors' samples. The chain uses TRBV2 and TRBJ2-7; 8 bases line up with TRBD1. Sample: PBMCs. CDR3 sequence (DNA): TGTGCCAGCAGTGAGGGGACAGGTGACTACGAGCAGTACTTC. It translates to CASSEGTGDYEQYF. The full variable domain, its missing parts supplied by reference TRBV2 and TRBJ2-7, is EPEVTQTPSHQVTQMGQEVILRCVPISNHLYFYWYRQILGQKVEFLVSFYNNEISEKSEIFDDQFSVERPDGSNFTLKIRSTKLEDSAMYFCASSEGTGDYEQYFGPGTRLTVT.